This is a list of T cell receptor beta chains from one sample in a study of sequential checkpoint blockade in melanoma. Data came from immunoSEQ multiplex PCR; TCRdb stores just in-frame clones and leaves some out. The sample includes about 4,600 clones, 55% of them seen just once. This specimen was CD8+ T cells sorted from blood (inferred from file names), taken from a patient given nivolumab and ipilimumab in sequence. These receptors were obtained from a human donor with melanoma. CDR3s include the opening cysteine and the closing phenylalanine or tryptophan. The order of the fields is clone size, V gene, D gene, J gene, CDR3 DNA, CDR3 protein. The D gene is left open where the match is weak. Expanded clones get a size class; other rows say once, few or many, or leave the size out.

abundance: .
v_gene: TRBV27
d_gene: TRBD1
j_gene: TRBJ2-7
CDR3nt: TGTGCCAGCAGGGTGACAGGGGGCAGTGAGCAGTACTTC
CDR3aa: CASRVTGGSEQYF

abundance: .
v_gene: TRBV29-1
d_gene: TRBD2
j_gene: TRBJ2-7
CDR3nt: TGCAGCGTAGCCGGGACTAGCGGGGTATACGAGCAGTACTTC
CDR3aa: CSVAGTSGVYEQYF

abundance: .
v_gene: TRBV6-4
d_gene: .
j_gene: TRBJ2-2
CDR3nt: TGTGCCAGCAGTTCTAGCGCCGGGGAGCTGTTTTTT
CDR3aa: CASSSSAGELFF

abundance: .
v_gene: TRBV27
d_gene: .
j_gene: TRBJ1-4
CDR3nt: TGTGCCAGCAGTTTAAGAGGATGGTCTAATGAAAAACTGTTTTTT
CDR3aa: CASSLRGWSNEKLFF

abundance: .
v_gene: TRBV28
d_gene: .
j_gene: TRBJ1-1
CDR3nt: TGTGCCAGCAGTTGGACAACGAACACTGAAGCTTTCTTT
CDR3aa: CASSWTTNTEAFF

abundance: .
v_gene: TRBV27
d_gene: TRBD2
j_gene: TRBJ2-1
CDR3nt: TGTGCCAGCAGATGGGGGGAAGCGGGAGGTGGCAATGAGCAGTTCTTC
CDR3aa: CASRWGEAGGGNEQFF

abundance: once
v_gene: TRBV5-6
d_gene: TRBD2
j_gene: TRBJ2-2
CDR3nt: TGTGCCAGCAGCGGTTGGATTCTTCGGGAGGGCCAAACCGGGGAGCTGTTTTTT
CDR3aa: CASSGWILREGQTGELFF

abundance: .
v_gene: TRBV7-8
d_gene: TRBD2
j_gene: TRBJ2-7
CDR3nt: TGTGCCAGCAGCCTTAGCGGGAGGACGTACGAGCAGTACTTC
CDR3aa: CASSLSGRTYEQYF

abundance: .
v_gene: TRBV5-4
d_gene: .
j_gene: TRBJ2-7
CDR3nt: TGCGCCAGCAGCCAAGATGGCCAGCGCGAGCAGTACTTC
CDR3aa: CASSQDGQREQYF

abundance: few
v_gene: TRBV7-9
d_gene: .
j_gene: TRBJ2-7
CDR3nt: TGTGCCAGCAGCTTATCAAACCCGGGGGAAACCTACGAGCAGTACTTC
CDR3aa: CASSLSNPGETYEQYF

abundance: .
v_gene: TRBV4-2
d_gene: .
j_gene: TRBJ1-1
CDR3nt: TGTGCCAGCAGCCAAGATTTCGGGGGTACTGAAGCTTTCTTT
CDR3aa: CASSQDFGGTEAFF

abundance: .
v_gene: TRBV13
d_gene: .
j_gene: TRBJ2-7
CDR3nt: TGTGCCAGCAGTTTGTCTTTAGCCTCCGAGCAGTACTTC
CDR3aa: CASSLSLASEQYF

abundance: .
v_gene: TRBV19
d_gene: TRBD1
j_gene: TRBJ1-2
CDR3nt: TGTGCCAGTAGTCCCCGGACAGGGGGCATGGACTATGGCTACACCTTC
CDR3aa: CASSPRTGGMDYGYTF

abundance: .
v_gene: TRBV19
d_gene: .
j_gene: TRBJ2-1
CDR3nt: TGTGCCAGTAGTATCGCCAGGGGCAATGAGCAGTTCTTC
CDR3aa: CASSIARGNEQFF

abundance: few
v_gene: TRBV2
d_gene: TRBD1
j_gene: TRBJ2-1
CDR3nt: TGTGCCAGCAGTTCTTCCAGGGGGTTGAATCTCAATGAGCAGTTCTTC
CDR3aa: CASSSSRGLNLNEQFF

abundance: .
v_gene: TRBV4-3
d_gene: TRBD1
j_gene: TRBJ1-2
CDR3nt: TGCGCCAGCAGCCTAACAACAGGGGGCGGCTATGGCTACACCTTC
CDR3aa: CASSLTTGGGYGYTF

abundance: .
v_gene: TRBV5-4
d_gene: TRBD2
j_gene: TRBJ2-1
CDR3nt: TGTGCCAGCAGCTTAGCGGGAGGCAATGAGCAGTTCTTC
CDR3aa: CASSLAGGNEQFF

abundance: .
v_gene: TRBV29-1
d_gene: TRBD1
j_gene: TRBJ1-2
CDR3nt: TGCAGCGTTGAGTCCTCTGGGACAGGGTATTACTACACCTTC
CDR3aa: CSVESSGTGYYYTF

abundance: .
v_gene: TRBV7-8
d_gene: TRBD2
j_gene: TRBJ2-7
CDR3nt: TGTGCCAGCAGCTTCCCCGGCGGGAGTACCTACGAGCAGTACTTC
CDR3aa: CASSFPGGSTYEQYF

abundance: few
v_gene: TRBV19
d_gene: .
j_gene: TRBJ1-2
CDR3nt: TGTGCCAGTAGTATTGGGACTGATTACACCTTC
CDR3aa: CASSIGTDYTF

abundance: .
v_gene: TRBV30
d_gene: .
j_gene: TRBJ2-1
CDR3nt: TGTGCCTGGGAAGATGAGTTCTACAATGAGCAGTTCTTC
CDR3aa: CAWEDEFYNEQFF

abundance: once
v_gene: TRBV12-2
d_gene: .
j_gene: TRBJ2-3
CDR3nt: TGTGCAAGTCGCTCGCGTCTAGCGGGGGCCACAGATACGCAGTATTTT
CDR3aa: CASRSRLAGATDTQYF

abundance: few
v_gene: TRBV2
d_gene: .
j_gene: TRBJ1-1
CDR3nt: TGTGCCAGCAGTGGATGGGGCTGGACTGAAGCTTTCTTT
CDR3aa: CASSGWGWTEAFF

abundance: .
v_gene: TRBV27
d_gene: TRBD1
j_gene: TRBJ2-1
CDR3nt: TGTGCCAGCAGGACAGGGTACGATGAGCAGTTCTTC
CDR3aa: CASRTGYDEQFF

abundance: .
v_gene: TRBV19
d_gene: .
j_gene: TRBJ2-1
CDR3nt: TGTGCCAGTAGCCCGCTCTCTAGTAACCCCTACAATGAGCAGTTCTTC
CDR3aa: CASSPLSSNPYNEQFF

abundance: .
v_gene: TRBV28
d_gene: TRBD2
j_gene: TRBJ2-5
CDR3nt: TGTGCCAGCAGTCTTAGCGGGAGGGCCCAAGAGACCCAGTACTTC
CDR3aa: CASSLSGRAQETQYF

abundance: few
v_gene: TRBV18
d_gene: .
j_gene: TRBJ1-5
CDR3nt: TGTGCCAGCTCCCTCGACAGTACCATGGTTCAGCCCCAGCATTTT
CDR3aa: CASSLDSTMVQPQHF

abundance: .
v_gene: TRBV27
d_gene: TRBD1
j_gene: TRBJ2-1
CDR3nt: TGTGCCAGCAGTATGGGACAGGGGCACCACAATGAGCAGTTCTTC
CDR3aa: CASSMGQGHHNEQFF